This T cell receptor beta chain was identified during a study of blood T cell repertoires in COVID-19. The table lists this clone with a few counts. Cohort allocation depended upon clinical history that participants reported. The CDR3 totals 15 residues. V lost 8 bases and J lost 6; bases outside the gene matches: 11. Per germline, CDR1 MNHEY and CDR2 SVGAGI. Authors' data handling: Estimation of nucleated cell counts relied on the amplification of reference gene primers. Libraries were prepared by immunoSEQ multiplex PCR; TCRdb keeps only in-frame clonotypes and omits some of them. The V and J calls and clone size come from that table; D and trimming were worked out from the DNA. The data hold 150,000 to 200,000 clones, with over 75% observed a single time.

The TCR originated in a woman aged 35 to 49 with acute COVID-19. The chain carries TRBV6-5 and TRBJ1-5; 9 nucleotides agree with TRBD1. The sample consisted of PBMCs or T cells enriched from blood (not recorded which). The CDR3 DNA is TGTGCCAGCGGGGGGGGACAGGGCTCCACTCAGCCCCAGCATTTT. It is translated as CASGGGQGSTQPQHF.